The clone carrying this T cell receptor (beta chain) was picked up a small number of times. What it binds is unknown. The data originate from a study of CD8 T cells in ankylosing spondylitis. Overall study results and limits: In the blood and synovial fluid of reactive arthritis, some motif variants had been previously reported. A motif of under 10 highly homologous TCR beta variants was seen as apparently characteristic of ankylosing spondylitis blood.

MiXCR, run by TCRdb on the 5' RACE reads, gives a single entry per CDR3 protein. The repertoire has around 300,000 distinct CDR3 sequences, about a fifth of them found once; the top ten carry roughly 3.4%. Material: blood, either unsorted or a sorted T cell fraction (not recorded which). The sequence was obtained from a female donor with ankylosing spondylitis or in good health (not recorded which).

Written as DNA, the CDR3 is TGTGCCAGCAGCTCGAACACTGCGAACACCGGGGAGCTGTTTTTT. It translates to CASSSNTANTGELFF. The V call is TRBV7-9, the J call TRBJ2-2; D not resolved. The CDR3 totals 15 residues. The germline V gene has CDR1 SEHNR and CDR2 FQNEAQ (reference sequence). The ends were cut back, 4 bases at V and 0 bases at J, with 9 bases in the middle.